The 14 T cell receptor beta chains reported below all come from one sample, sequenced in a study of blood T cell repertoires in COVID-19. Method: immunoSEQ multiplex PCR; TCRdb's copy keeps in-frame clones and lacks some. The data contain roughly 45,000 clones, 90% of them singletons. Sample: peripheral blood. The receptors originated from an older man with active COVID-19.

This chain links TRBV18 with TRBJ2-5; D is ambiguous. V gave up 4 bases and J gave up 1 base, with 10 bases separating them. Germline CDR1 is KGHSH and CDR2 is LQKENI. This CDR3 comprises 14 residues. The CDR3 reads CASSLSHTQETQYF. The CDR3 DNA follows: TGTGCCAGCTCACTTTCCCACACCCAAGAGACCCAGTACTTC. Together with reference TRBV18 and TRBJ2-5, the CDR3 gives the full variable domain: NAGVMQNPRHLVRRRGQEARLRCSPMKGHSHVYWYRQLPEEGLKFMVYLQKENIIDESGMPKERFSAEFPKEGPSILRIQQVVRGDSAAYFCASSLSHTQETQYFGPGTRLLVL.

This sequence joins TRBV4-1 and TRBJ1-6, with TRBD1 identical over 7 bases. The germline V gene encodes CDR1 MGHRA and CDR2 YSYEKL. Unmatched junction bases numbered 3, after V lost 6 bases and J lost 4 bases. The CDR3 is 14 amino acids. The CDR3 region has the DNA TGCGCCAGCAGTCCGGGACAGTATAATTCACCCCTCCACTTT. Residues: CASSPGQYNSPLHF.

The rearrangement links TRBV4-2 to TRBJ1-4, with TRBD1 matching 10 bases. CDR1 is LGHNA and CDR2 is YNFKEQ in the germline V gene. CDR3 length: 15 amino acids. V lost 3 bases, J lost 8 bases, and 6 bases stayed unmatched. CDR3 bases: TGTGCCAGCAGCCAGGGACAGGGGTCGGAGGAAAAACTGTTTTTT. This gives the protein CASSQGQGSEEKLFF.

This clone has a single count. V usage is TRBV5-1 and J usage is TRBJ2-1; weak D call: TRBD2 (6 bases). In germline, CDR1 is SGHRS, CDR2 YFSETQ. The CDR3 extends over 15 amino acids. With 1 base removed from V and 4 bases from J, the gap between germline ends came to 12 bases. The CDR3 is CASSLPVAAYNEQFF. The CDR3 DNA reads TGCGCCAGCAGCTTGCCCGTAGCGGCTTACAATGAGCAGTTCTTC. Complete variable domain (other parts from reference TRBV5-1 and TRBJ2-1): KAGVTQTPRYLIKTRGQQVTLSCSPISGHRSVSWYQQTPGQGLQFLFEYFSETQRNKGNFPGRFSGRQFSNSRSEMNVSTLELGDSALYLCASSLPVAAYNEQFFGPGTRLTVL.

The genes are TRBV28 and TRBJ2-1; 9 bases are a match to TRBD1. The germline CDR1 and CDR2 sequences are MDHEN and SYDVKM. The ends lost 3 bases at V and 6 bases at J; junction bases unmatched: 12. This CDR3 comprises 17 residues. Here the CDR3 DNA reads TGTGCCAGCAGTTTGAAATCTTGGACAGGGGTAGGCAATGAGCAGTTCTTC. Residues: CASSLKSWTGVGNEQFF.

This clone showed up just a few times. The V and J genes are TRBV3-1 (or the pseudogene TRBV3-2) and TRBJ2-7, with D possibly being TRBD2 (7 bases). Germline CDR1 is LGHDT and CDR2 is YNNKEL (reference sequence). This CDR3 is built from 15 residues. V gave up 4 bases and J gave up 5 bases, with 18 bases separating them. DNA for the CDR3: TGTGCCAGCAGCCTCCTGGGAGGGGGTATCAACGAGCAGTACTTC. Its translation is CASSLLGGGINEQYF.

This CDR3 is CASSPNQHRGLGTEAFF. The CDR3 region has the DNA TGTGCCAGCAGCCCGAATCAACACAGGGGGCTAGGAACTGAAGCTTTCTTT. The chain combines TRBV14 with TRBJ1-1; the match to TRBD1 covers 9 bases. With V trimmed by 4 bases and J by 5 bases, 14 bases remained unmatched. The CDR3 contains 17 residues. Germline V gives CDR1 SGHDN, CDR2 FVKESK.

This rearrangement joins TRBV27 to TRBJ1-5, with D tentatively TRBD1 (6 bases). This CDR3 has 14 amino acids. V was trimmed by 3 bases and J by 2 bases, leaving 8 bases between them. The V gene's germline CDR1 is MNHEY and CDR2 SMNVEV (reference sequence). CDR3 sequence: CASSFYRGNQPQHF. CDR3 DNA: TGTGCCAGCAGTTTCTACAGGGGCAATCAGCCCCAGCATTTT.

This rearrangement joins TRBV15 to TRBJ2-1, with TRBD2 matching 9 bases. Germline V gene sequence: CDR1 LNHNV, CDR2 YYDKDF (reference sequence). This CDR3 is built from 15 residues. J gave up 7 bases and V 3 bases, and 7 bases lay outside the gene matches. CDR3 in amino acids: CATSSRGLAQNEQFF. The CDR3, as DNA: TGTGCCACCAGCAGTCGGGGACTAGCCCAAAATGAGCAGTTCTTC.

This clone occurred a few times. J is TRBJ2-3 and V is TRBV9; 8 bases are a match to TRBD2. After removal of 5 bases from V and 2 bases from J, the junction contained 7 bases not matched to a gene. CDR3 size: 15 residues. CDR1 SGDLS and CDR2 YYNGEE come from the germline V gene. CDR3 protein: CASSAGGESTDTQYF. As DNA, the CDR3 is TGTGCCAGCAGTGCCGGGGGGGAATCCACAGATACGCAGTATTTT. Complete variable domain (other parts from reference TRBV9 and TRBJ2-3): DSGVTQTPKHLITATGQRVTLRCSPRSGDLSVYWYQQSLDQGLQFLIQYYNGEERAKGNILERFSAQQFPDLHSELNLSSLELGDSALYFCASSAGGESTDTQYFGPGTRLTVL.

The V gene is TRBV11-3, the J gene TRBJ1-1; perhaps TRBD1 as D (5 bases). V lost 4 bases, J lost 4 bases, and 10 bases lay in between. The germline V gene has CDR1 SGHNT and CDR2 YENEEA. The CDR3 extends over 13 amino acids. CDR3 DNA sequence: TGTGCCAGCAGCTGGCAGGGTGGCACTGAAGCTTTCTTT. Its translation is CASSWQGGTEAFF.

This chain uses TRBV10-2 with TRBJ2-1, with 9 bases identical to TRBD2. The ends lost 6 bases at V and 7 bases at J; junction bases unmatched: 10. The CDR3 sequence is 15 residues long. Germline V gene lookup returns CDR1 WSHSY and CDR2 SAAADI. CDR3 bases: TGCGCCAGCAGACGCTCGGCTAGCGGGACTAATGAGCAGTTCTTC. Translating it yields CASRRSASGTNEQFF.

The rearrangement joins TRBV6-6 to TRBJ2-3; 7 bases align to TRBD2. The CDR3 covers 15 residues. J lost 5 bases, V lost 0 bases, and 5 bases had no gene match. Germline CDR1 is MNHNY and CDR2 is SVGAGI (reference sequence). The CDR3 loop reads CASSYSGGGKDTQYF. The CDR3 nucleotides are TGTGCCAGCAGTTACTCAGGCGGGGGAAAAGATACGCAGTATTTT.

This chain connects TRBV7-8 to TRBJ1-5, with D possibly TRBD1 on 6 matching bases. CDR3 size: 17 residues. Germline V lookup: CDR1 SGHVS, CDR2 FQNEAQ. V was trimmed by 5 bases and J by 3 bases, leaving 20 bases between them. The CDR3 DNA reads as TGTGCCAGCAGCCCGGGACGGGGGGCGCGTAACAATCAGCCCCAGCATTTT. Translation gives CASSPGRGARNNQPQHF.